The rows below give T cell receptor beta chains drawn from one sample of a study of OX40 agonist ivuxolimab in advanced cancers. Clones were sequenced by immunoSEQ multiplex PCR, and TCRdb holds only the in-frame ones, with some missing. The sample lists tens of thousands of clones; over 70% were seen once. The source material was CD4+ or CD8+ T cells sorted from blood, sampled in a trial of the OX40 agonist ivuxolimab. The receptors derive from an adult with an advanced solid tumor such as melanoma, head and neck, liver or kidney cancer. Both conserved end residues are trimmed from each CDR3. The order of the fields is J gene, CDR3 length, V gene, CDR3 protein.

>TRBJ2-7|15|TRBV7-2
ASSQPVGTSGAYEQY
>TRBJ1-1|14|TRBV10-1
ASSTGTGLPNTEAF
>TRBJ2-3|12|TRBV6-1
ASSEFSRTDTQY
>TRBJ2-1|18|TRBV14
ASSPQRLAGGTSSYNEQF
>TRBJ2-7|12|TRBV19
ASSSGGNAYEQY
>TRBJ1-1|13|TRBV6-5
ASSYSGEASTEAF
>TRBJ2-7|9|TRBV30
AWTGTYEQY
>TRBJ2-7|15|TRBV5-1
ASSADAGTVPSYEQY
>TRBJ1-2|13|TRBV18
ASSPDRTPRYGYT
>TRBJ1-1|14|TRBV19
ASSIRGQGTNTEAF
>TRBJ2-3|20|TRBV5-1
ASSPRPRTGTSGDRVADTQY
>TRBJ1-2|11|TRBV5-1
ASSWTKNYGYT
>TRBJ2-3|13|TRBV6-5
ASSLQGSTTDTQY
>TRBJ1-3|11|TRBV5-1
ASSLLTGVVIY
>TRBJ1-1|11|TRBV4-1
ASSQGFGGGAF
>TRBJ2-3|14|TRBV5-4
ASSSGWGVGTDTQY
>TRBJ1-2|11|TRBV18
ASSPGGSYGYT
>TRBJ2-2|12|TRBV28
ASSDRFISGELF
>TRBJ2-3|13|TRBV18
ASSPSQATTDTQY
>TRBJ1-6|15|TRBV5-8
ASSPMQGSNYNSPLH
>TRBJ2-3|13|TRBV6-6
ASTNPERGGGAQY
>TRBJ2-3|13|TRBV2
ASSMAGGPSDTQY
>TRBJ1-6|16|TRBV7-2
ASSLGTGETSYNSPLH
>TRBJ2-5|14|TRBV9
ASSVSPQQGVETQY
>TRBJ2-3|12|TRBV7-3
ASSLGGTTDTQY
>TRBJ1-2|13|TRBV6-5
ASSYTTGIPYGYT
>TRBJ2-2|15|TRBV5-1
ASSLVSGQGAFGELF
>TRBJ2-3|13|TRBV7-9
ASSLVGSLLDTQY
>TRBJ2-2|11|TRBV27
ARHHQRTGELF
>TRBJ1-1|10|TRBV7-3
ASSFRNTEAF